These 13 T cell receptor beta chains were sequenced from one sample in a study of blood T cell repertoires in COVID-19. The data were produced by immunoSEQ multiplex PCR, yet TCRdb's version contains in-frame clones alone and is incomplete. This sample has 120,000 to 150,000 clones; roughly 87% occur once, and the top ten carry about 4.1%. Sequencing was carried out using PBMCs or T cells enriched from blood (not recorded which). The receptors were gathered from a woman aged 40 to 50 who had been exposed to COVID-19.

CDR3 region: CASSGGQAREQYF. The CDR3 coding sequence is TGCGCCAGCAGTGGGGGACAGGCGCGCGAGCAGTACTTC. The V and J genes are TRBV10-1 and TRBJ2-7; 8 bases are a match to TRBD1. CDR1 and CDR2 (germline): WNHNN, SYGVQD (reference sequence). The CDR3 runs to 13 residues. Trimming took 4 bases from V and 6 from J; bases not matched to a gene: 5.

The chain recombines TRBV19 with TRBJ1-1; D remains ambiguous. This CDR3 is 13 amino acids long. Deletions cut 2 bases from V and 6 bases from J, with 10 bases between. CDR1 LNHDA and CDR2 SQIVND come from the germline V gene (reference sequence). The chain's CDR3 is CASSITSPSEAFF. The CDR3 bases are TGTGCCAGTAGTATAACATCGCCCTCTGAAGCTTTCTTT.

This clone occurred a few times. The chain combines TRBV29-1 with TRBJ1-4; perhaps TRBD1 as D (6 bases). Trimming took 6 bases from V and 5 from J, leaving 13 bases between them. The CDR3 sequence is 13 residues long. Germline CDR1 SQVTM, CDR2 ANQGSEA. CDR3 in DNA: TGCAGCGTCCCCGGGACACAGAATGAAAAACTGTTTTTT. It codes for CSVPGTQNEKLFF.

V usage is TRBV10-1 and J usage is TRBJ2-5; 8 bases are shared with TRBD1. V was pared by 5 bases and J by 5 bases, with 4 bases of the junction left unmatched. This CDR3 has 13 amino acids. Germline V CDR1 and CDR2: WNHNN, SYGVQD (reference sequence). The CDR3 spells CASSRTGSETQYF. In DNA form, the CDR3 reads TGCGCCAGCAGTCGGACAGGGAGCGAGACCCAGTACTTC.

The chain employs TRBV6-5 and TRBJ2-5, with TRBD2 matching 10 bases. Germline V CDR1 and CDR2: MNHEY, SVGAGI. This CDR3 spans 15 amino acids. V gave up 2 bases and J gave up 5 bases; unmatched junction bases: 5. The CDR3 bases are TGTGCCAGCAGTTACAGTAGCGGGGGGTTTGAGACCCAGTACTTC. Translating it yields CASSYSSGGFETQYF.

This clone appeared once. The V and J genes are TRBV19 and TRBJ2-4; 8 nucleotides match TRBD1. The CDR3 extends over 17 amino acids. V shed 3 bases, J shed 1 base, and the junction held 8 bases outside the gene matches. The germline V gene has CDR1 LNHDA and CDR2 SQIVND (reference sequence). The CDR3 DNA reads TGTGCCAGTAGTATCGTGACAGGGGTTGAGGCCAAAAACATTCAGTACTTC. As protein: CASSIVTGVEAKNIQYF.

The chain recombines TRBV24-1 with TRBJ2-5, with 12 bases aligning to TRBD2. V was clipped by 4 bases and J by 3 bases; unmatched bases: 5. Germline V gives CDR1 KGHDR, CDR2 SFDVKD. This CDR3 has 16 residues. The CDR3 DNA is TGTGCCACCAGTGACCCGGGACTAGCGGGCGAAGAGACCCAGTACTTC. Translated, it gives CATSDPGLAGEETQYF.

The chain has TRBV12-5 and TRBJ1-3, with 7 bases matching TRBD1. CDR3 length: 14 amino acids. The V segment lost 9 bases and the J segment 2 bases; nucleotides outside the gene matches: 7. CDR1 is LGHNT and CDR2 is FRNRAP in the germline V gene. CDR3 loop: CASSDRSAGNTIYF. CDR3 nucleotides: TGTGCTAGCTCGGACAGGTCCGCTGGAAACACCATATATTTT.

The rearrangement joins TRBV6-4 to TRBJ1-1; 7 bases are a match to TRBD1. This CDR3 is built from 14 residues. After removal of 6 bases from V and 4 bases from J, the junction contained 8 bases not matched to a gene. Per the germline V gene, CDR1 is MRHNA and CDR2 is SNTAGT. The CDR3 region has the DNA TGTGCCAGCAGCTCCTCAGGGGGAAGCACTGAAGCTTTCTTT. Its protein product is CASSSSGGSTEAFF.

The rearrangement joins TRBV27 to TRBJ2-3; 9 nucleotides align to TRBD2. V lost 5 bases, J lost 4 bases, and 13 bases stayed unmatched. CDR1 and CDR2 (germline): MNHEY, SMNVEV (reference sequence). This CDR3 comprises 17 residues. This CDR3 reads CASSPSLGAGGPDTQYF. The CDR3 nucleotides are TGTGCCAGCAGTCCCTCCCTGGGTGCGGGAGGGCCAGATACGCAGTATTTT.

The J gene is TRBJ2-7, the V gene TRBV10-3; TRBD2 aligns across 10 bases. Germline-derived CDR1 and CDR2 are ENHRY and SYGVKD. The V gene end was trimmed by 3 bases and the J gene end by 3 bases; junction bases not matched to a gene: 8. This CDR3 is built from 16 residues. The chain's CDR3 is CAISEGLAGEVYEQYF. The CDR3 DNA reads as TGTGCCATCAGTGAAGGTCTAGCGGGAGAGGTCTACGAGCAGTACTTC.

In nucleotides, the CDR3 is TGCGCCAGCCGTCAGACAGGGGGAGGCTATAATTCACCCCTCCACTTT. It encodes CASRQTGGGYNSPLHF. This chain connects TRBV5-1 to TRBJ1-6; TRBD1 matches 9 bases. Germline V CDR1 and CDR2: SGHRS, YFSETQ. The CDR3 loop spans 16 amino acids. V shed 7 bases, J shed 3 bases, and the junction held 8 bases outside the gene matches.

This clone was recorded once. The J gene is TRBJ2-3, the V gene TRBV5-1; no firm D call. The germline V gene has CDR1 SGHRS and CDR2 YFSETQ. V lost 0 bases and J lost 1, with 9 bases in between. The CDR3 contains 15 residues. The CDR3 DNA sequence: TGCGCCAGCAGCTTGGATCCCCGTGGCACAGATACGCAGTATTTT. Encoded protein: CASSLDPRGTDTQYF.